This TCR beta chain originates from a study of T cell responses to AZD1222 COVID-19 vaccine. Study at large: Second-dose timings of about 4 or about 12 weeks were pooled.

A word on this clone: The target antigen is unknown.

Findings and caveats of the study: Donor demographics were predominantly white British with a female majority; clonal diversity may be underestimated. Regions 160-218 and 743-854 held dominance among vaccine-associated CD4 TCRs, which spanned spike. Nearly half of spike-specific TCRs reportedly go after variant regions that carry no mutations.

Profiling relied on immunoSEQ multiplex PCR, and the TCRdb table lists in-frame clones only, not all of them. The data contain about 76,000 clones, 70% to 90% of them singletons. Trimming took 3 bases from V and 4 from J; bases not matched to a gene: 4. The CDR3 consists of 14 residues. Looked up from germline, CDR1 is DFQATT and CDR2 is SNEGSKA (reference sequence). The TCR was taken from an adult in good health. The specimen comprised peripheral blood, sampled on day 0 of AZD1222 vaccination. The V gene is TRBV20-1, the J gene TRBJ2-1, with 9 bases matching TRBD2. As DNA, the CDR3 is TGCAGTGCTAGTAAGGCGGGAGGGTACAATGAGCAGTTCTTC. Its protein is CSASKAGGYNEQFF.